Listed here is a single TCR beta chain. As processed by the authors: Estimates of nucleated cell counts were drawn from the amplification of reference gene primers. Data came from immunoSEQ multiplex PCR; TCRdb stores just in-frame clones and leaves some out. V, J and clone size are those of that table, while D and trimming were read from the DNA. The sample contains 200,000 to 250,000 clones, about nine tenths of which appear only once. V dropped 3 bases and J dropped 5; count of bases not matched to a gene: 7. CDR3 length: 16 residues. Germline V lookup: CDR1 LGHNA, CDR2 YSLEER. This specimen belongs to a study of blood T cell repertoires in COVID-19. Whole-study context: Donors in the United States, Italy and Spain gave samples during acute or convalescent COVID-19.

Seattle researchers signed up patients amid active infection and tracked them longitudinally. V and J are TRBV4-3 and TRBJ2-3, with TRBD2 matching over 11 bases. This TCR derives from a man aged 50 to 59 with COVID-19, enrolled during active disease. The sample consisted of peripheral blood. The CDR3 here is CASSQVAGGPVDTQYF. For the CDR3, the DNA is TGCGCCAGCAGCCAGGTAGCGGGGGGGCCGGTAGATACGCAGTATTTT.